This TCR beta chain was identified during a study of identifying expanded T cells in peripheral blood. Study results and limitations: Approximately two-week clone count variance significantly increased as total template count grew.

Some clones are missing from TCRdb's copy, which holds only in-frame ones; the method was immunoSEQ multiplex PCR. Here the sample spans about 130,000 clones, 86% being singletons. Points on this clone: Its specificity is not known.

Trimming left V 4 bases short and J 1 base short, with 14 bases between. Germline V lookup: CDR1 LGHNA, CDR2 YSLEER. This CDR3 is 16 amino acids long. This clonotype was obtained from a person between 18 and 75 years old in good health. This chain joins TRBV4-3 and TRBJ1-3; tentatively, D is TRBD1 (6 bases). The sample consisted of blood. The CDR3: CASSPYRELSGNTIYF. Written as DNA, the CDR3 is TGCGCCAGCAGCCCCTACAGGGAACTTTCTGGAAACACCATATATTTT.